The present TCR beta chain was sequenced within a study of cytomegalovirus exposure and HLA in healthy donors. Both 60 Vbeta primers and 13 Jbeta primers went into the PCR. Using immunoSEQ multiplex PCR, the repertoire was profiled, and TCRdb retains in-frame clones only, with some absent. This sample has some 200,000 clones, with less than 85% found just once. V was shortened by 6 bases and J by 1 base, with 12 bases between the two germline ends. Germline CDR1 reads GTSNPN; CDR2 reads SVGIG (reference sequence). The CDR3 length is 13 residues. J is TRBJ1-2 and V is TRBV30; D ambiguous. This receptor was obtained from a girl aged 2-10 years in good health and CMV-seronegative. Material: PBMCs. The DNA of the CDR3 is TGTGCCTGCCCGGATCGGGGTAACTATGGCTACACCTTC. This encodes CACPDRGNYGYTF.